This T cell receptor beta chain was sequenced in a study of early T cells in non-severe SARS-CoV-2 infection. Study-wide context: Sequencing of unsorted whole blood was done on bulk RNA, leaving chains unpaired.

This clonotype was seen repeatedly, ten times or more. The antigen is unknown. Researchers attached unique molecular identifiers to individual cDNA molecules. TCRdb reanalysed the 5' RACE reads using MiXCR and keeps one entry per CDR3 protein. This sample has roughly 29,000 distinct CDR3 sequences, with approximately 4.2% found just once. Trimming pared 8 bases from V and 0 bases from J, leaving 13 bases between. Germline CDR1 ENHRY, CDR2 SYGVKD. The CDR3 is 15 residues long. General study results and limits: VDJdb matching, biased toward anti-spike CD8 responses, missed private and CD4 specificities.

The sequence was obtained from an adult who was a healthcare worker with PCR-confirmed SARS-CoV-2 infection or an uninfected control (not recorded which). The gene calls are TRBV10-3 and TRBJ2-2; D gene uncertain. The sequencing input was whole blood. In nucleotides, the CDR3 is TGTGCCATCGGTTCGAAAAATGCGAACACCGGGGAGCTGTTTTTT. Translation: CAIGSKNANTGELFF.